The table lists the clone carrying this TCR beta chain with many counts. The antigen is unknown. The data stem from a study of early T cells in non-severe SARS-CoV-2 infection. Study-wide background: Sequencing of unsorted whole blood was done on bulk RNA, leaving chains unpaired.

The germline CDR1 and CDR2 sequences are MDHEN and SYDVKM. The CDR3 length is 16 residues. V lost 6 bases to trimming and J lost 7 bases; unmatched junction nucleotides: 13. Individual cDNA molecules were tagged with unique molecular identifiers. From the 5' RACE reads, TCRdb called clonotypes with MiXCR, one entry per CDR3 protein. The data show almost 30,000 distinct CDR3 sequences, under 6% seen once. Study-wide findings and caveats: Missing private and CD4 specificities, VDJdb matching favored anti-spike CD8 responses.

Sequenced sample: whole blood. The TCR sequence derives from an adult who was a healthcare worker with PCR-confirmed SARS-CoV-2 infection or an uninfected control (not recorded which). This chain links TRBV28 with TRBJ2-7; 12 positions match TRBD2. CDR3 protein: CASRPTDGGLAGEQYF. The DNA of the CDR3 is TGTGCCAGCAGACCGACCGACGGAGGACTAGCGGGGGAGCAGTACTTC.